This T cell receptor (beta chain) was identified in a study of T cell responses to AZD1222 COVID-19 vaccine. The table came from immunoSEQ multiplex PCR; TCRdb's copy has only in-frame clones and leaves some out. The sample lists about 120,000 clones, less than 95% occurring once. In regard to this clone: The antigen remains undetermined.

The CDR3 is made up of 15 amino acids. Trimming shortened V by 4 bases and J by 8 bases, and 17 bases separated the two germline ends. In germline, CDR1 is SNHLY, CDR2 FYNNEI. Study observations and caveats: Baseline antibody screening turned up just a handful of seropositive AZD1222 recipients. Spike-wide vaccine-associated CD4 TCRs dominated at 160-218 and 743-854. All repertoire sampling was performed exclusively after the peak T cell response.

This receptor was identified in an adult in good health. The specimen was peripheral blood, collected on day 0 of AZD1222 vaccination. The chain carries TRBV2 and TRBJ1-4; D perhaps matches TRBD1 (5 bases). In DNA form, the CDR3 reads TGTGCCAGCAGTGGGTCAGGGCGTAACAACGAAAAACTGTTTTTT. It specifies CASSGSGRNNEKLFF.